These 21 T cell receptor beta chains were sequenced from one sample in a study of cytomegalovirus exposure and HLA in healthy donors. With 60 Vbeta and 13 Jbeta primers, the PCR was carried out. The data were produced by immunoSEQ multiplex PCR, yet TCRdb's version contains in-frame clones alone and is incomplete. The sample holds 120,000 or so clones, over 50% seen once. Sequencing was carried out using PBMCs. Source of these receptors: a woman aged 35 to 49 in good health and CMV-seropositive.

This chain uses TRBV7-3 with TRBJ1-1; 8 positions match TRBD1. Germline CDR1 is SGHTA and CDR2 is FQGTGA. This CDR3 has 13 amino acids. The V segment lost 5 bases and the J segment 5 bases; nucleotides outside the gene matches: 4. The DNA for the CDR3 is TGTGCCAGCAGCCCGGACAGGGATACTGAAGCTTTCTTT. Protein sequence: CASSPDRDTEAFF.

The chain combines TRBV5-1 with TRBJ2-1; TRBD2 matches 7 bases. Trimming took 0 bases from V and 1 from J; bases not matched to a gene: 4. The CDR3 is 16 residues long. Germline V gives CDR1 SGHRS, CDR2 YFSETQ. The CDR3 here is CASSLAPGGSYNEQFF. CDR3 coding DNA: TGCGCCAGCAGCTTGGCCCCGGGGGGTTCCTACAATGAGCAGTTCTTC.

The chain has TRBV18 and TRBJ1-1, with D unclear. This CDR3 contains 15 residues. The germline gives CDR1 KGHSH, CDR2 LQKENI. V gave up 1 base and J gave up 1 base, with 10 bases separating them. Here the CDR3 reads CASSPRGVQNTEAFF. DNA for the CDR3: TGTGCCAGCTCACCACGTGGAGTCCAGAACACTGAAGCTTTCTTT.

This chain joins TRBV7-3 and TRBJ2-7; 12 bases map to TRBD2. The CDR3 is made up of 15 amino acids. The ends lost 3 bases at V and 1 base at J; junction bases unmatched: 1. Germline V gene data show CDR1 as SGHTA and CDR2 as FQGTGA. Here the CDR3 DNA reads TGTGCCAGCAGCTTGACTAGCGGGAGTTCCTACGAGCAGTACTTC. As protein: CASSLTSGSSYEQYF.

This clone has a single count. This chain joins TRBV6-5 and TRBJ2-7; D perhaps matches TRBD2 (5 bases). Germline V gene sequence: CDR1 MNHEY, CDR2 SVGAGI. The ends were cut back, 4 bases at V and 3 bases at J, with 13 bases in the middle. The CDR3 loop spans 14 amino acids. CDR3 nucleotide sequence: TGTGCCAGCAGTTCAGTGGGAGTCATCTACGAGCAGTACTTC. Translating gives CASSSVGVIYEQYF.

The rearrangement links TRBV18 to TRBJ2-2; D gene unclear. V was shortened by 2 bases and J by 3 bases, with 16 bases between the two germline ends. This CDR3 spans 17 amino acids. Germline CDR1 and CDR2: KGHSH and LQKENI. CDR3 region: CASSPAGVAQDTGELFF. CDR3 bases: TGTGCCAGCTCACCAGCAGGCGTTGCACAAGACACCGGGGAGCTGTTTTTT.

Only a few counts were recorded for this clone. The V call is TRBV18, the J call TRBJ2-1, with a possible D match to TRBD1 (6 bases). V lost 4 bases, J lost 3 bases, and 13 bases lay in between. The CDR3 totals 15 residues. Germline lookup yields CDR1 KGHSH and CDR2 LQKENI. CDR3 coding DNA: TGTGCCAGCTCACTACAGGGAGTGGGCTACAATGAGCAGTTCTTC. As protein: CASSLQGVGYNEQFF.

The chain is built from TRBV6-5 and TRBJ1-5; D perhaps matches TRBD1 (6 bases). V lost 5 bases to trimming and J lost 9 bases, with 20 bases between them. The CDR3 length is 15 residues. From germline, CDR1 is MNHEY and CDR2 SVGAGI. CDR3 nucleotides: TGTGCCAGCAGTCAGAGCCGACAGGCTAATGGGCCCCAGCATTTT. Its protein product is CASSQSRQANGPQHF.

J is TRBJ1-5 and V is TRBV28, with a possible D match to TRBD1 (5 bases). V gave up 4 bases and J gave up 5 bases, with 15 bases separating them. The CDR3 loop spans 15 amino acids. The V gene's germline CDR1 is MDHEN and CDR2 SYDVKM. CDR3 amino acids: CASSSPQQGDQPQHF. The DNA for the CDR3 is TGTGCCAGCAGTTCCCCCCAGCAAGGGGATCAGCCCCAGCATTTT. Full variable domain (outside the CDR3, taken from reference TRBV28 and TRBJ1-5): DVKVTQSSRYLVKRTGEKVFLECVQDMDHENMFWYRQDPGLGLRLIYFSYDVKMKEKGDIPEGYSVSREKKERFSLILESASTNQTSMYLCASSSPQQGDQPQHFGDGTRLSIL.

V and J are TRBV5-6 and TRBJ2-2, with no clear D. Per germline, CDR1 SGHDT and CDR2 YYEEEE. CDR3 length: 15 amino acids. V shed 4 bases and J shed 0 bases, with 10 bases lying between them. CDR3 region: CASSDRVSNTGELFF. CDR3 in DNA: TGTGCCAGCAGCGATCGGGTTTCGAACACCGGGGAGCTGTTTTTT.

The chain links TRBV2 to TRBJ1-2, with 8 bases aligning to TRBD1. There are 17 residues in the CDR3. The germline V gene encodes CDR1 SNHLY and CDR2 FYNNEI. V gave up 1 base and J gave up 0 bases; unmatched junction bases: 7. The CDR3 DNA sequence: TGTGCCAGCAGTGAAGGGCAGGGGGCCGAGGCTAACTATGGCTACACCTTC. This translates into CASSEGQGAEANYGYTF. Drawing the rest from reference TRBV2 and TRBJ1-2, the complete variable domain is EPEVTQTPSHQVTQMGQEVILRCVPISNHLYFYWYRQILGQKVEFLVSFYNNEISEKSEIFDDQFSVERPDGSNFTLKIRSTKLEDSAMYFCASSEGQGAEANYGYTFGSGTRLTVV.

The J gene is TRBJ2-7, the V gene TRBV28; the match to TRBD1 covers 9 bases. The CDR3 consists of 13 residues. V was pared by 3 bases and J by 7 bases, with 4 bases of the junction left unmatched. The germline CDR1 and CDR2 sequences are MDHEN and SYDVKM. CDR3 nucleotide sequence: TGTGCCAGCAGTTTGGACAGGGGTCGGGAGCAGTACTTC. Amino acids: CASSLDRGREQYF.

The chain is built from TRBV29-1 and TRBJ2-1; 8 bases line up with TRBD1. The junction had 12 bases not matched to a gene; V was cut back by 2 bases and J by 6 bases. This CDR3 contains 16 residues. Germline CDR1 and CDR2: SQVTM and ANQGSEA. The CDR3 DNA reads as TGCAGCGTTGAACGAGCAGACAGGGGCCGAATCAATGAGCAGTTCTTC. Translation: CSVERADRGRINEQFF.

This rearrangement joins TRBV19 to TRBJ2-1; perhaps TRBD2 as D (5 bases). CDR3 length: 14 amino acids. V was cut by 5 bases and J by 2 bases, with 10 bases left in between. Germline CDR1 and CDR2: LNHDA and SQIVND (reference sequence). In DNA form, the CDR3 reads TGTGCCAGTAGTGGGGAGTGGGCCTACAATGAGCAGTTCTTC. This codes for CASSGEWAYNEQFF.

This clone appeared a few times. The chain is built from TRBV29-1 and TRBJ1-3; D is uncertain. The CDR3 extends over 17 amino acids. With 2 bases removed from V and 0 bases from J, the gap between germline ends came to 17 bases. From germline, CDR1 is SQVTM and CDR2 ANQGSEA. The CDR3 loop is CSVEKMAGRDSGNTIYF. The CDR3 coding sequence is TGCAGCGTTGAAAAGATGGCAGGAAGAGACTCTGGAAACACCATATATTTT.

The table lists this clone with a count of one. The rearrangement uses TRBV27 and TRBJ1-2; D is ambiguous. The V and J ends lost 6 bases and 1 base respectively, with 12 bases between them. Germline CDR1 is MNHEY and CDR2 is SMNVEV (reference sequence). This CDR3 has 14 residues. CDR3: CASSPMTYNYGYTF. The DNA of the CDR3 is TGTGCCAGCAGCCCTATGACATATAACTATGGCTACACCTTC.

The genes are TRBV6-6 and TRBJ2-2; 7 positions match TRBD1. Trimming took 11 bases from V and 4 from J; bases not matched to a gene: 7. Germline V gene lookup returns CDR1 MNHNY and CDR2 SVGAGI (reference sequence). CDR3 length: 13 amino acids. The CDR3 protein is CAGRAGGTGELFF. The CDR3 DNA reads TGTGCCGGACGGGCAGGGGGCACCGGGGAGCTGTTTTTT.

The chain uses TRBV7-9 and TRBJ2-7, with D possibly TRBD2 on 5 matching bases. Germline values: CDR1 SEHNR, CDR2 FQNEAQ (reference sequence). This CDR3 has 14 residues. V lost 2 bases to trimming and J lost 6 bases, with 14 bases between them. The CDR3 spells CASSLTGMSGEQYF. As DNA, the CDR3 is TGTGCCAGCAGCTTAACGGGGATGTCGGGCGAGCAGTACTTC.

CDR3 residues: CASSLVGSGSSSYEQYF. The DNA for the CDR3 is TGCGCCAGCAGCTTGGTAGGTAGCGGGAGCTCGTCCTACGAGCAGTACTTC. The chain has TRBV5-1 and TRBJ2-7; 9 nucleotides align to TRBD2. CDR3 size: 17 residues. V lost 0 bases and J lost 1; bases outside the gene matches: 8. CDR1 SGHRS and CDR2 YFSETQ come from the germline V gene.

The rearrangement joins TRBV7-9 to TRBJ1-1; 7 bases are a match to TRBD1. V shed 1 base, J shed 10 bases, and the junction held 3 bases outside the gene matches. This CDR3 is 12 amino acids long. Germline loops: CDR1 SEHNR, CDR2 FQNEAQ (reference sequence). CDR3 sequence: CASSLDTGVAFF. CDR3 in DNA: TGTGCCAGCAGCTTAGATACAGGGGTAGCTTTCTTT.

The V and J genes are TRBV6-1 and TRBJ2-7; 7 positions agree with TRBD1. V dropped 8 bases and J dropped 3; count of bases not matched to a gene: 7. Germline-derived CDR1 and CDR2 are MNHNS and SASEGT. The CDR3 has 13 amino acids. In DNA, the CDR3 is TGTGCCAGCGGGCAGGGGGTGGGCTACGAGCAGTACTTC. Translation: CASGQGVGYEQYF.